Each of the 21 T cell receptor beta chains below was sequenced from the same sample in a study of blood T cell repertoires in COVID-19. Clones were sequenced by immunoSEQ multiplex PCR, and TCRdb holds only the in-frame ones, with some missing. Of 150,000 to 200,000 clones detected, approximately 86% appear once; the ten largest clones hold about 10%. Sequenced: peripheral blood. These receptors were obtained from a woman older than 75 with active or convalescent COVID-19.

This chain links TRBV5-4 with TRBJ1-1; D gene ambiguous. The CDR3 spans 13 residues. CDR1 and CDR2 (germline): SGHNT, YYREEE (reference sequence). Deletions cut 0 bases from V and 2 bases from J, with 5 bases between. CDR3 protein: CASSLALNTEAFF. CDR3 bases: TGTGCCAGCAGCTTGGCACTAAACACTGAAGCTTTCTTT.

This chain uses TRBV28 with TRBJ2-1; D not certain. Trimming removed 5 bases from V and 9 bases from J, with 14 bases in between. Germline CDR1 reads MDHEN; CDR2 reads SYDVKM. The CDR3 has 13 residues. The CDR3 is CASSPTGSPEQFF. The CDR3 DNA reads as TGTGCCAGCAGTCCCACGGGTAGCCCTGAGCAGTTCTTC.

CDR3 residues: CASSAGTARYQETQYF. The CDR3, as DNA: TGTGCCAGCAGTGCCGGGACTGCTCGGTACCAAGAGACCCAGTACTTC. The chain links TRBV6-1 to TRBJ2-5, with D possibly being TRBD2 (6 bases). This CDR3 is built from 16 residues. V was cut by 4 bases and J by 0 bases, with 15 bases left in between. The germline gives CDR1 MNHNS, CDR2 SASEGT.

This rearrangement joins TRBV19 to TRBJ1-2, with D possibly being TRBD1 (5 bases). Trimming shortened V by 0 bases and J by 8 bases, and 16 bases separated the two germline ends. The CDR3 runs to 15 residues. Germline values: CDR1 LNHDA, CDR2 SQIVND (reference sequence). This CDR3 reads CASSIEQGPEWGYTF. The CDR3 DNA reads as TGTGCCAGTAGTATAGAGCAGGGCCCGGAGTGGGGCTACACCTTC.

The rearrangement uses TRBV7-2 and TRBJ2-1, with D hard to call. The CDR3 has 12 residues. Deletions cut 4 bases from V and 6 bases from J, with 7 bases between. Germline CDR1 reads SGHTA; CDR2 reads FQGNSA. Written as DNA, the CDR3 is TGTGCCAGCAGCTCCCGAGGCAATGAGCAGTTCTTC. It translates to CASSSRGNEQFF.

This rearrangement joins TRBV5-5 to TRBJ1-2, with D unresolved. CDR1 is SGHKS, CDR2 YYEKEE, per germline (reference sequence). Between the trimmed V and J ends, which lost 0 bases and 8 bases, there was a span of 17 bases. The CDR3 runs to 15 residues. The CDR3 DNA sequence: TGTGCCAGCAGCTTGGGCCCCTCTTCCCAGGCCGGCTACACCTTC. Translating gives CASSLGPSSQAGYTF. The whole variable domain, remainder taken from reference TRBV5-5 and TRBJ1-2, is DAGVTQSPTHLIKTRGQQVTLRCSPISGHKSVSWYQQVLGQGPQFIFQYYEKEERGRGNFPDRFSARQFPNYSSELNVNALLLGDSALYLCASSLGPSSQAGYTFGSGTRLTVV.

The CDR3 loop is CASSGTLNTEAFF. The CDR3 DNA reads TGTGCCAGTAGTGGGACATTGAACACTGAAGCTTTCTTT. The V call is TRBV19, the J call TRBJ1-1; D may be TRBD1 (6 bases). Germline lookup yields CDR1 LNHDA and CDR2 SQIVND (reference sequence). The CDR3 covers 13 residues. Deletions cut 5 bases from V and 0 bases from J, with 7 bases between.

The chain links TRBV4-2 to TRBJ2-2; D call uncertain. The CDR3 loop spans 14 amino acids. Trimming stripped 1 base from V and 4 bases from J, with 7 bases between. Germline V gene sequence: CDR1 LGHNA, CDR2 YNFKEQ. The CDR3 sequence: CASSQVWATGELFF. The CDR3, as DNA: TGTGCCAGCAGCCAAGTCTGGGCCACCGGGGAGCTGTTTTTT.

The V gene is TRBV11-2, the J gene TRBJ2-5, with D perhaps matching TRBD1 (5 bases). Germline V gene sequence: CDR1 SGHAT, CDR2 FQNNGV. The CDR3 loop spans 15 amino acids. Trimming took off 3 bases at V and 1 base at J, with 12 bases between the two ends. CDR3 nucleotides: TGTGCCAGCAGCTTTCGACAGTCCATCCAAGAGACCCAGTACTTC. Translation: CASSFRQSIQETQYF.

This clone is a singleton in its sample. The CDR3 loop reads CASSRGQGSNGYTF. CDR3 coding DNA: TGTGCCAGCAGCAGGGGACAGGGTAGCAATGGCTACACCTTC. V and J are TRBV5-4 and TRBJ1-2; 9 nucleotides agree with TRBD1. J was trimmed by 6 bases and V by 4 bases; bases with no gene match: 7. CDR1 SGHNT and CDR2 YYREEE come from the germline V gene (reference sequence). The CDR3 loop spans 14 amino acids. Based on the CDR3 plus reference TRBV5-4 and TRBJ1-2, the full variable domain is ETGVTQSPTHLIKTRGQQVTLRCSSQSGHNTVSWYQQALGQGPQFIFQYYREEENGRGNFPPRFSGLQFPNYSSELNVNALELDDSALYLCASSRGQGSNGYTFGSGTRLTVV.

The V call is TRBV11-2, the J call TRBJ2-2; the match to TRBD2 covers 7 bases. The CDR3 spans 14 residues. Germline CDR1 SGHAT, CDR2 FQNNGV. The J segment lost 8 bases and the V segment lost 2 bases, leaving 5 bases of the junction unmatched. The CDR3 is CASSLLAGVGELFF. The CDR3 DNA sequence: TGTGCCAGCAGCTTATTAGCGGGCGTGGGGGAGCTGTTTTTT.

About this clone itself: Other DNA sequences in the sample encode the same CDR3. The gene calls are TRBV7-9 and TRBJ1-1; no firm D call. CDR3 size: 13 residues. The germline V gene has CDR1 SEHNR and CDR2 FQNEAQ (reference sequence). The germline V and J ends were trimmed by 3 bases and 3 bases, with 8 bases remaining between them. The chain's CDR3 is CASSFVRDTEAFF. CDR3 sequence (DNA): TGTGCCAGCAGCTTTGTACGGGACACTGAAGCTTTCTTT.

J is TRBJ2-3 and V is TRBV2, with TRBD2 matching over 8 bases. Germline values: CDR1 SNHLY, CDR2 FYNNEI. The CDR3 contains 16 residues. V shed 6 bases, J shed 2 bases, and the junction held 10 bases outside the gene matches. CDR3 nucleotides: TGTGCCAGCAGGCCCTGGGTAGCGGGGAACACAGATACGCAGTATTTT. This codes for CASRPWVAGNTDTQYF.

The gene calls are TRBV6-6 and TRBJ2-1, with TRBD2 identical over 7 bases. The V gene's germline CDR1 is MNHNY and CDR2 SVGAGI (reference sequence). The CDR3 runs to 13 residues. V was pared by 2 bases and J by 5 bases, with 0 bases of the junction left unmatched. CDR3 residues: CASSYAGDNEQFF. CDR3 in DNA: TGTGCCAGCAGTTACGCGGGGGACAATGAGCAGTTCTTC.

This chain links TRBV2 with TRBJ1-5; D possibly corresponds to TRBD1 (5 bases). The V gene's germline CDR1 is SNHLY and CDR2 FYNNEI. With 6 bases removed from V and 0 bases from J, the gap between germline ends came to 9 bases. The CDR3 loop spans 14 amino acids. The CDR3 coding sequence is TGTGCCAGCAGCGGACATTATAGCAATCAGCCCCAGCATTTT. This sequence encodes CASSGHYSNQPQHF.

The V gene is TRBV10-3, the J gene TRBJ1-1, with 7 bases lining up with TRBD1. The CDR3 contains 14 residues. Germline CDR1 ENHRY, CDR2 SYGVKD. The ends lost 7 bases at V and 2 bases at J; junction bases unmatched: 7. The DNA for the CDR3 is TGTGCCATCAACCGCGGACAGGTTAACACTGAAGCTTTCTTT. It specifies CAINRGQVNTEAFF.

The chain carries TRBV2 and TRBJ1-3; unclear D gene. The CDR3 has 12 residues. The germline CDR1 and CDR2 sequences are SNHLY and FYNNEI. V was pared by 4 bases and J by 4 bases, with 5 bases between. CDR3 residues: CASSAEGNTIYF. In nucleotides, the CDR3 is TGTGCCAGCAGTGCGGAGGGAAACACCATATATTTT.

This chain uses TRBV5-1 with TRBJ2-5; the match to TRBD2 covers 10 bases. This CDR3 region has 15 residues. V gave up 2 bases and J gave up 2 bases; unmatched junction bases: 3. CDR1 is SGHRS and CDR2 is YFSETQ in the germline V gene. This CDR3 reads CASSFLAGGQETQYF. The CDR3 nucleotides are TGCGCCAGCAGCTTTTTAGCGGGAGGACAAGAGACCCAGTACTTC. The variable domain in full, completed from reference TRBV5-1 and TRBJ2-5, reads KAGVTQTPRYLIKTRGQQVTLSCSPISGHRSVSWYQQTPGQGLQFLFEYFSETQRNKGNFPGRFSGRQFSNSRSEMNVSTLELGDSALYLCASSFLAGGQETQYFGPGTRLLVL.

V is TRBV5-6 and J is TRBJ1-2; the D is unclear. CDR1 and CDR2 from the germline V gene are SGHDT and YYEEEE. The V gene lost 4 bases and the J gene lost 2 bases, with 9 bases spanning the gap. The CDR3 covers 13 residues. For the CDR3, the DNA is TGTGCCAGCAGCCCCGGGAGGAACTATGGCTACACCTTC. Residues: CASSPGRNYGYTF.

The V gene is TRBV19, the J gene TRBJ1-1; D is possibly TRBD1 (5 bases). In germline, CDR1 is LNHDA, CDR2 SQIVND (reference sequence). Deletions cut 7 bases from V and 3 bases from J, with 15 bases between. CDR3 size: 14 residues. The CDR3 DNA reads as TGTGCCAGTATTGGGGCGCGGTTGGACACTGAAGCTTTCTTT. Residues: CASIGARLDTEAFF.

The genes are TRBV3-1 (or the pseudogene TRBV3-2) and TRBJ2-2; TRBD2 aligns across 11 bases. Per germline, CDR1 LGHDT and CDR2 YNNKEL (reference sequence). V lost 4 bases and J lost 2; bases outside the gene matches: 3. This CDR3 is built from 16 residues. In DNA, the CDR3 is TGTGCCAGCAGCCTTCGACTAGCGGGAAACACCGGGGAGCTGTTTTTT. This translates into CASSLRLAGNTGELFF.